This TCR beta chain was sequenced for a study of cytotoxic CD8 clonotypes in ibrutinib-treated CLL. For the study at large: After a median of around 70 months, 14 patients stayed remitted and some 12 progressed; responses had been partial in roughly 25 and complete in 2.

Points from the study as a whole: Baseline levels of clonality went above those of age-matched healthy donors and moved with circulating CD8+ T-cell counts. Progressing and sustained-remission patients had different sampling times.

Sequencing sought depths of 1 in 200,000 to 1 in 1 million T cells. Sequencing used immunoSEQ multiplex PCR; TCRdb keeps in-frame clones, though not all of them. The table has 68,000 or so clones, more than 60% seen once. This clone was detected only a few times. Its matching antigen is unknown. From germline, CDR1 is SGHRS and CDR2 YFSETQ. The CDR3 runs 15 residues. V was pared by 4 bases and J by 5 bases, with 6 bases of the junction left unmatched. The chain links TRBV5-1 to TRBJ1-5; 10 nucleotides align to TRBD1. This receptor was obtained from a human donor with chronic lymphocytic leukemia. This specimen consisted of PBMCs, obtained after 12 months of ibrutinib treatment. The DNA of the CDR3 is TGCGCCAGCAGCGCAGGGACAGGGGAGGATCAGCCCCAGCATTTT. This gives the protein CASSAGTGEDQPQHF.